This passage covers 25 T cell receptor beta chains from one sample sequenced in a study of regulatory T cells in long-lasting Graves disease. Time point given: newly diagnosed GD, antithyroid drugs for less than 3 months. PBMCs provided the RNA from which the TCR library was made. Construction of the TCR beta libraries employed iRepertoire HTBI primers in conjunction with Arm-PCR of CDR3 regions. TCRdb re-called the multiplex PCR reads through MiXCR, storing one row per CDR3 protein. The sample contains approximately 480,000 distinct CDR3 sequences, under 20% of which appear only once. A further study also used this sample, focusing on T cells in Graves' hyperthyroidism and ophthalmopathy.

Sequences were derived from peripheral blood mononuclear cells (PBMCs), sampled at new diagnosis, from a patient treated with antithyroid drugs. All receptors derive from a man aged 40-55 years with Graves disease.

The chain links TRBV20-1 to TRBJ1-2, with TRBD1 matching over 9 bases. The CDR3 spans 18 residues. Trimming took 1 base from V and 1 from J; bases not matched to a gene: 13. From germline, CDR1 is DFQATT and CDR2 SNEGSKA (reference sequence). CDR3 sequence (DNA): TGCAGTGCTAGAGGTTCATGGACAGGGGAGAACATTAACTATGGCTACACCTTC. This codes for CSARGSWTGENINYGYTF.

About this clonotype: It differs at one base from a far larger clone, so likely a read error. V usage is TRBV2 and J usage is TRBJ2-5, with no clear D. V shed 3 bases and J shed 11 bases, with 10 bases lying between them. The CDR3 length is 11 residues. CDR1 and CDR2 from the germline V gene are SNHLY and FYNNEI. CDR3 in amino acids: CASSEYNEQYF. As DNA, the CDR3 is TGTGCCAGCAGTGAGTACAATGAGCAGTACTTC.

This clonotype was detected many times. The chain joins TRBV7-2 to TRBJ2-1; TRBD1 is a possible D gene (5 bases). V dropped 5 bases and J dropped 9 bases, with 14 bases sitting between them. The CDR3 length is 13 residues. CDR1 SGHTA and CDR2 FQGNSA come from the germline V gene. The CDR3 sequence is CASSRRPQGEQFF. CDR3 nucleotide sequence: TGTGCCAGCAGCCGACGACCCCAGGGTGAGCAGTTCTTC.

The genes are TRBV28 and TRBJ1-2, with D perhaps matching TRBD1 (5 bases). The CDR3 spans 15 residues. Germline lookup yields CDR1 MDHEN and CDR2 SYDVKM. V was cut by 2 bases and J by 4 bases, with 14 bases left in between. CDR3 coding DNA: TGTGCCAGCAGTTTAATAGGGGCGGGAAGCTATGGCTACACCTTC. It is translated as CASSLIGAGSYGYTF.

This clonotype showed up many times. The CDR3 sequence: CASSTGDRSTEAFF. In DNA form, the CDR3 reads TGCGCCAGCAGCACCGGGGACAGAAGCACTGAAGCTTTCTTT. The chain joins TRBV5-1 to TRBJ1-1, with 7 bases lining up with TRBD1. Germline V gives CDR1 SGHRS, CDR2 YFSETQ. The V and J ends lost 4 bases and 4 bases, in that order; junction bases with no gene match: 7. This CDR3 region has 14 residues.

On this clonotype itself: This may be a read error, as it is one base from a much larger clone. The V call is TRBV30, the J call TRBJ2-7, with 9 bases aligning to TRBD1. The length of the CDR3 is 12 residues. Germline loops: CDR1 GTSNPN, CDR2 SVGIG (reference sequence). Trimming removed 8 bases from V and 2 bases from J; junction bases left unmatched: 4. This CDR3 reads CAQGQGAYEQYF. The CDR3 DNA follows: TGTGCCCAGGGACAGGGAGCCTACGAGCAGTACTTC.

This clonotype has at least ten counts. This CDR3 is CSARAEQNYGYTF. The DNA of the CDR3 is TGCAGTGCTAGAGCGGAACAGAACTATGGCTACACCTTC. J is TRBJ1-2 and V is TRBV20-1; D is ambiguous. Germline values: CDR1 DFQATT, CDR2 SNEGSKA (reference sequence). The CDR3 covers 13 residues. V gave up 1 base and J gave up 2 bases, with 8 bases separating them.

Concerning this clonotype itself: This clone may be a read error of a much larger clone one base away. The rearrangement uses TRBV20-1 and TRBJ1-1, with D possibly TRBD1 on 5 matching bases. The CDR3 loop spans 13 amino acids. Germline CDR1 and CDR2: DFQATT and SNEGSKA (reference sequence). CDR3 bases: TGCAGTGCAAGGGGCGGGAGTCACACTGAAGCTTCCTTT. As protein: CSARGGSHTEASF.

This clonotype appeared a few times. The gene calls are TRBV10-2 and TRBJ2-2, with TRBD2 matching over 7 bases. The CDR3 has 15 residues. Unmatched junction bases numbered 6, after V lost 3 bases and J lost 5 bases. CDR1 is WSHSY, CDR2 SAAADI, per germline. The CDR3 loop reads CASSEAGPRTGELFF. The CDR3 DNA is TGCGCCAGCAGTGAAGCGGGACCGAGAACCGGGGAGCTGTTTTTT.

This clonotype showed up many times. V usage is TRBV5-1 and J usage is TRBJ2-7; 8 bases align to TRBD2. V shed 0 bases and J 6 bases; nucleotides not matched to a gene: 8. Germline V gene data show CDR1 as SGHRS and CDR2 as YFSETQ. The CDR3 runs to 15 residues. Here the CDR3 DNA reads TGCGCCAGCAGCTTGGGGGTTAGCGGGAAGGTCGAGCAGTACTTC. Its translation is CASSLGVSGKVEQYF.

In its sample, this clonotype was seen many times. The CDR3 reads CASSEEVNYGYTF. The CDR3 bases are TGTGCCAGCAGTGAAGAGGTTAACTATGGCTACACCTTC. This chain joins TRBV2 and TRBJ1-2; D remains ambiguous. The germline V gene encodes CDR1 SNHLY and CDR2 FYNNEI. The CDR3 length is 13 residues. V dropped 1 base and J dropped 1 base, with 4 bases sitting between them. The whole variable domain, filled in from reference TRBV2 and TRBJ1-2, reads EPEVTQTPSHQVTQMGQEVILRCVPISNHLYFYWYRQILGQKVEFLVSFYNNEISEKSEIFDDQFSVERPDGSNFTLKIRSTKLEDSAMYFCASSEEVNYGYTFGSGTRLTVV.

This clonotype was seen ten or more times. J is TRBJ2-3 and V is TRBV12-5; perhaps TRBD2 as D (5 bases). This CDR3 comprises 17 residues. Looked up from germline, CDR1 is LGHNT and CDR2 is FRNRAP. Trimming took off 4 bases at V and 5 bases at J, with 22 bases between the two ends. The CDR3 loop reads CASGSTWSSRDGDTQYF. The CDR3 DNA sequence: TGTGCTAGTGGTTCCACATGGTCTAGCCGAGACGGAGATACGCAGTATTTT.

V usage is TRBV5-5 and J usage is TRBJ2-2; TRBD2 matches 12 bases. From germline, CDR1 is SGHKS and CDR2 YYEKEE (reference sequence). With 4 bases clipped from V and 8 bases from J, the junction kept 6 bases outside the gene matches. The CDR3 covers 15 residues. CDR3 DNA sequence: TGTGCCAGCAGCCGTCTAGCGGGAGGGCCAGGGGAGCTGTTTTTT. The encoded protein is CASSRLAGGPGELFF. The whole variable domain, remainder taken from reference TRBV5-5 and TRBJ2-2, is DAGVTQSPTHLIKTRGQQVTLRCSPISGHKSVSWYQQVLGQGPQFIFQYYEKEERGRGNFPDRFSARQFPNYSSELNVNALLLGDSALYLCASSRLAGGPGELFFGEGSRLTVL.

This clonotype was picked up many times. The chain recombines TRBV3-1 with TRBJ1-4; the D gene is possibly TRBD1 (5 bases). This CDR3 is built from 13 residues. CDR1 LGHDT and CDR2 YNNKEL come from the germline V gene (reference sequence). The germline V and J ends were trimmed by 3 bases and 10 bases, with 12 bases remaining between them. For the CDR3, the DNA is TGTGCCAGCAGCCAGCCTGGGGGAGGAAAACTGTTTTTT. Protein product: CASSQPGGGKLFF.

This clonotype has ten or more counts. The chain joins TRBV28 to TRBJ2-7; D perhaps matches TRBD2 (6 bases). CDR3 size: 15 residues. In germline, CDR1 is MDHEN, CDR2 SYDVKM. The V gene lost 6 bases and the J gene lost 7 bases, with 22 bases spanning the gap. This chain's CDR3 is CASSPPAEGYWEQYF. The DNA of the CDR3 is TGTGCCAGCAGCCCTCCCGCGGAGGGCTATTGGGAGCAGTACTTC.

This clonotype was picked up many times. This chain links TRBV11-2 with TRBJ2-5, with D perhaps matching TRBD2 (6 bases). Germline CDR1 reads SGHAT; CDR2 reads FQNNGV. The CDR3 runs to 13 residues. The V gene lost 4 bases and the J gene lost 4 bases, with 10 bases spanning the gap. CDR3 residues: CASSSPGLETQYF. In nucleotides, the CDR3 is TGTGCCAGCAGCTCACCGGGACTAGAGACCCAGTACTTC.

The chain couples TRBV12-3 or TRBV12-4 to TRBJ2-3; D is ambiguous. The CDR3 sequence is 12 residues long. Trimming left V 1 base short and J 6 bases short, with 5 bases between. CDR3 in DNA: TGTGCCAGCAGTTTAGTTAAGGATACGCAGTATTTT. It translates to CASSLVKDTQYF.

This clonotype was observed a handful of times. This chain connects TRBV5-6 to TRBJ2-1; the D gene is possibly TRBD1 (6 bases). V lost 4 bases and J 2 bases, leaving 13 bases between the germline ends. The CDR3 is 15 residues long. CDR1 and CDR2 from the germline V gene are SGHDT and YYEEEE. CDR3 sequence reads: CASSQDRKTYNEQFF. The CDR3 DNA reads as TGTGCCAGCAGCCAGGACAGAAAAACCTACAATGAGCAGTTCTTC.

In its sample, this clonotype was seen many times. The chain combines TRBV20-1 with TRBJ2-7, with TRBD2 matching 7 bases. CDR1 DFQATT and CDR2 SNEGSKA come from the germline V gene (reference sequence). This CDR3 region has 14 residues. V dropped 3 bases and J dropped 1; count of bases not matched to a gene: 6. The DNA for the CDR3 is TGCAGTGCTAGGGGGGGGACTAATTCCTACGAGCAGTACTTC. Its protein is CSARGGTNSYEQYF.

The chain recombines TRBV4-2 with TRBJ2-7, with TRBD2 matching 9 bases. CDR3 length: 15 residues. Trimming took 0 bases from V and 4 from J; bases not matched to a gene: 4. Germline V gene sequence: CDR1 LGHNA, CDR2 YNFKEQ. CDR3 sequence: CASSQERTSAYEQYF. The CDR3 nucleotides are TGTGCCAGCAGCCAAGAAAGGACTAGCGCTTACGAGCAGTACTTC.

This clonotype has ten or more counts. The chain has TRBV7-8 and TRBJ2-1, with D uncertain. Between the trimmed V and J ends, which lost 0 bases and 6 bases, there was a span of 9 bases. Per the germline V gene, CDR1 is SGHVS and CDR2 is FQNEAQ. There are 14 residues in the CDR3. The CDR3 here is CASSLARAPNEQFF. The CDR3 bases are TGTGCCAGCAGCTTAGCACGGGCCCCCAATGAGCAGTTCTTC.

This clonotype occurred many times. The rearrangement links TRBV28 to TRBJ2-7; D may match TRBD1 or TRBD2 (6 bases each). Looked up from germline, CDR1 is MDHEN and CDR2 is SYDVKM. This CDR3 contains 12 residues. V was cut by 6 bases and J by 4 bases, with 10 bases left in between. CDR3 sequence (DNA): TGTGCCAGCAGACAGGGACTTTACGAGCAGTACTTC. This gives the protein CASRQGLYEQYF.

The table lists this clonotype with a few counts. V is TRBV30 and J is TRBJ2-1, with D tentatively TRBD1 or TRBD2 (6 bases each). Trimming stripped 2 bases from V and 8 bases from J, with 16 bases between. This CDR3 has 14 amino acids. Germline CDR1 is GTSNPN and CDR2 is SVGIG (reference sequence). The CDR3 sequence is CAWSREGEAYEQFF. As DNA, the CDR3 is TGTGCCTGGAGTCGCGAGGGGGAGGCCTATGAGCAGTTCTTC. Full variable domain (missing parts from reference TRBV30 and TRBJ2-1): SQTIHQWPATLVQPVGSPLSLECTVEGTSNPNLYWYRQAAGRGLQLLFYSVGIGQISSEVPQNLSASRPQDRQFILSSKKLLLSDSGFYLCAWSREGEAYEQFFGPGTRLTVL.

This clonotype was picked up many times. The J gene is TRBJ2-7, the V gene TRBV13; the match to TRBD1 covers 10 bases. Germline lookup yields CDR1 PRHDT and CDR2 FYEKMQ (reference sequence). Trimming removed 5 bases from V and 6 bases from J; junction bases left unmatched: 7. This CDR3 comprises 14 residues. The DNA of the CDR3 is TGTGCCAGCAGCACAAGACAGGGGGCGGTCGAGCAGTACTTC. Encoded protein: CASSTRQGAVEQYF.

This clonotype was observed many times. The DNA of the CDR3 is TGTGCCAGCAGTTTAAGGGACAGGGCCTCTGAAGCTTTCTTT. Protein sequence: CASSLRDRASEAFF. V gene TRBV12-3 or TRBV12-4 combines with J gene TRBJ1-1; 9 bases match TRBD1. The CDR3 runs 14 residues. Trimming cost V 2 bases and J 6 bases; bases outside gene matches: 4.